The next 6 T cell receptor beta chains were all read from a single sample in a study of blood T cell repertoires in COVID-19. Sequencing was performed with immunoSEQ multiplex PCR; in TCRdb, only in-frame clones are kept and a portion is missing. The sample yields nearly 250,000 clones, around 80% seen once. The source material was peripheral blood. These receptors were collected from a woman of 80 years or more with acute or convalescent COVID-19.

The V gene is TRBV4-3, the J gene TRBJ1-1, with D maybe TRBD1 (5 bases). The CDR3 is made up of 17 amino acids. Looked up from germline, CDR1 is LGHNA and CDR2 is YSLEER. V was trimmed by 0 bases and J by 6 bases, leaving 20 bases between them. CDR3 region: CASSQDRPPAGTSEAFF. CDR3 nucleotide sequence: TGCGCCAGCAGCCAAGATCGGCCCCCGGCAGGGACTTCTGAAGCTTTCTTT.

This clone was seen a handful of times. The chain couples TRBV7-9 to TRBJ1-5; perhaps TRBD1 as D (5 bases). V lost 5 bases and J lost 7, with 9 bases in between. Germline V gene sequence: CDR1 SEHNR, CDR2 FQNEAQ (reference sequence). The CDR3 runs 12 residues. CDR3 sequence: CASSADRQPQHF. The CDR3 nucleotides are TGTGCCAGCAGCGCCGACAGACAGCCCCAGCATTTT.

V and J are TRBV2 and TRBJ1-5; 10 positions match TRBD1. The germline V gene encodes CDR1 SNHLY and CDR2 FYNNEI. Unmatched junction bases numbered 3, after V lost 4 bases and J lost 3 bases. The CDR3 is 15 amino acids. This CDR3 is CASSGQGAFNQPQHF. The CDR3 DNA sequence: TGTGCCAGCAGTGGACAGGGGGCTTTCAATCAGCCCCAGCATTTT.

CDR3 residues: CASSQTGNSNEQFF. CDR3 coding DNA: TGTGCCAGCAGCCAGACAGGGAATAGCAATGAGCAGTTCTTC. This chain joins TRBV7-3 and TRBJ2-1, with TRBD1 matching over 7 bases. Trimming removed 5 bases from V and 6 bases from J; junction bases left unmatched: 7. The CDR3 contains 14 residues. The germline gives CDR1 SGHTA, CDR2 FQGTGA.

This clone was observed a handful of times. The J gene is TRBJ2-1, the V gene TRBV6-5; perhaps TRBD2 as D (7 bases). V was trimmed by 7 bases and J by 7 bases, leaving 17 bases between them. The CDR3 is 14 residues long. The germline V gene encodes CDR1 MNHEY and CDR2 SVGAGI. CDR3 nucleotides: TGTGCCAGCACCTCGCCCGGGGGGCGGAATGAGCAGTTCTTC. Translated, it gives CASTSPGGRNEQFF.

This chain links TRBV5-4 with TRBJ2-1, with D tentatively TRBD2 (5 bases). This CDR3 is 13 amino acids long. V shed 1 base and J shed 9 bases, with 11 bases lying between them. From germline, CDR1 is SGHNT and CDR2 YYREEE (reference sequence). The CDR3 DNA follows: TGTGCCAGCAGCTTGACCGTGGCGGGTGAGCAGTTCTTC. Amino acid sequence: CASSLTVAGEQFF.